These 21 T cell receptor beta chains were sequenced from one sample in a study of shared clonotypes between healthy human individuals. Terminally differentiated effector memory CD45RA+ cells were excluded by CCR7 positive selection of CD45RO-negative cells. TCRdb keeps only in-frame clones here, not all; method: immunoSEQ multiplex PCR. The sample lists about 2 million clones, roughly 95% occurring once. The sequencing sample was made of naive CD8+ T cells sorted from blood. The receptor set was obtained from a man between 18 and 29 years old in good health.

A remark on this clone: The junction shows a germline mismatch at one end, possibly a read error. This rearrangement joins TRBV7-7 to TRBJ2-3; 7 bases are a match to TRBD1. The germline CDR1 and CDR2 sequences are SSHAT and FNYEAQ (reference sequence). The CDR3 length is 13 residues. CDR3 DNA: TGTGCTAGCAGCCTCGGGACAGTAGATACGCAGTATTTT. It yields the protein CASSLGTVDTQYF.

V usage is TRBV5-1 and J usage is TRBJ2-1; 11 positions agree with TRBD2. Germline assignment: CDR1 SGHRS and CDR2 YFSETQ. This CDR3 has 16 amino acids. V was pared by 4 bases and J by 6 bases, with 9 bases of the junction left unmatched. This CDR3 reads CASSPKLAGVFNEQFF. The CDR3 bases are TGCGCCAGCAGCCCCAAACTAGCGGGAGTCTTCAATGAGCAGTTCTTC.

The rearrangement links TRBV30 to TRBJ2-1, with D possibly being TRBD2 (5 bases). V gave up 0 bases and J gave up 2 bases, with 11 bases separating them. Germline V gene sequence: CDR1 GTSNPN, CDR2 SVGIG (reference sequence). This CDR3 spans 15 amino acids. The CDR3 loop is CAWSVLGSTYNEQFF. The CDR3 coding sequence is TGTGCCTGGAGTGTACTTGGGAGCACCTACAATGAGCAGTTCTTC.

This chain joins TRBV13 and TRBJ2-7, with a tentative D call TRBD2 (6 bases). This CDR3 is built from 15 residues. With 7 bases removed from V and 0 bases from J, the gap between germline ends came to 16 bases. Germline V gene sequence: CDR1 PRHDT, CDR2 FYEKMQ (reference sequence). The CDR3 reads CASIRSGYPSYEQYF. Here the CDR3 DNA reads TGTGCCAGCATCCGTAGCGGTTATCCCTCCTACGAGCAGTACTTC.

The CDR3 DNA reads TGTGCCAGCAGCGGCCCCGGGACCCTAGGGTCACACGAGCAGTACTTC. Translated, it gives CASSGPGTLGSHEQYF. The rearrangement joins TRBV7-9 to TRBJ2-7; D is perhaps TRBD1 or TRBD2 (5 bases each). The V gene lost 5 bases and the J gene lost 5 bases, with 22 bases spanning the gap. CDR3 size: 16 residues. Germline-derived CDR1 and CDR2 are SEHNR and FQNEAQ (reference sequence).

V usage is TRBV7-9 and J usage is TRBJ1-6; no clear D gene. V gave up 5 bases and J gave up 2 bases, with 22 bases separating them. The CDR3 extends over 19 amino acids. Germline V lookup: CDR1 SEHNR, CDR2 FQNEAQ (reference sequence). In DNA, the CDR3 is TGTGCCAGCAGCGCATACCGGGAAGACCTAGAACCCTATAATTCACCCCTCCACTTT. Translation gives CASSAYREDLEPYNSPLHF.

With respect to this clone: Other DNA sequences within the sample encode an identical CDR3. The chain is built from TRBV27 and TRBJ2-1; tentative D call: TRBD2 (6 bases). Trimming took off 5 bases at V and 4 bases at J, with 12 bases between the two ends. CDR3 length: 14 residues. The germline CDR1 and CDR2 sequences are MNHEY and SMNVEV (reference sequence). The CDR3 DNA reads TGTGCCAGCAGTCTAACGGGGGTATACAATGAGCAGTTCTTC. This encodes CASSLTGVYNEQFF.

V and J are TRBV28 and TRBJ1-2; D call uncertain. With 6 bases removed from V and 3 bases from J, the gap between germline ends came to 14 bases. The CDR3 extends over 14 amino acids. Germline assignment: CDR1 MDHEN and CDR2 SYDVKM. The CDR3 here is CASSLGQTDYGYTF. In nucleotides, the CDR3 is TGTGCCAGCAGCCTAGGTCAGACGGACTATGGCTACACCTTC.

This chain links TRBV29-1 with TRBJ1-2; the D gene is possibly TRBD1 (6 bases). CDR1 is SQVTM and CDR2 is ANQGSEA in the germline V gene. This CDR3 spans 13 amino acids. With 7 bases removed from V and 2 bases from J, the gap between germline ends came to 14 bases. Written as DNA, the CDR3 is TGCAGCGCTGAGGGGGTTATAAACTATGGCTACACCTTC. Protein product: CSAEGVINYGYTF.

Details on this clone: Within the sample, other DNA sequences also encode this same CDR3. The rearrangement uses TRBV27 and TRBJ2-1; D gene uncertain. Germline CDR1 is MNHEY and CDR2 is SMNVEV (reference sequence). The CDR3 is made up of 13 amino acids. Trimming shortened V by 0 bases and J by 5 bases, and 5 bases separated the two germline ends. This chain's CDR3 is CASSLSWNNEQFF. In DNA form, the CDR3 reads TGTGCCAGCAGTTTATCTTGGAACAATGAGCAGTTCTTC.

For the CDR3, the DNA is TGTGCCAGTGTACAGGGGGCAACTGAAGCTTTCTTT. This codes for CASVQGATEAFF. This chain uses TRBV2 with TRBJ1-1; 9 bases fit TRBD1. Germline loops: CDR1 SNHLY, CDR2 FYNNEI. The J segment lost 5 bases and the V segment lost 9 bases, leaving 4 bases of the junction unmatched. The length of the CDR3 is 12 residues.

CDR3 sequence: CASIGGPGANYGYTF. The CDR3 nucleotides read TGTGCCAGCATAGGGGGTCCAGGAGCTAACTATGGCTACACCTTC. The gene calls are TRBV2 and TRBJ1-2; the D gene is possibly TRBD1 (6 bases). Germline V gene lookup returns CDR1 SNHLY and CDR2 FYNNEI. The CDR3 length is 15 residues. Trimming took off 7 bases at V and 0 bases at J, with 15 bases between the two ends.

The genes are TRBV4-3 and TRBJ1-5; D is uncertain. V was pared by 1 base and J by 1 base, with 8 bases between. The CDR3 totals 15 residues. The germline gives CDR1 LGHNA, CDR2 YSLEER. CDR3: CASSQGTYSNQPQHF. The CDR3 DNA sequence: TGCGCCAGCAGCCAAGGGACTTACAGCAATCAGCCCCAGCATTTT.

The J gene is TRBJ2-2, the V gene TRBV27, with D perhaps matching TRBD2 (7 bases). This CDR3 comprises 17 residues. Germline V gene lookup returns CDR1 MNHEY and CDR2 SMNVEV (reference sequence). V shed 2 bases and J shed 0 bases, with 13 bases lying between them. The DNA for the CDR3 is TGTGCCAGCAGTTTACTGGGCGGGGGCCCGAACACCGGGGAGCTGTTTTTT. Residues: CASSLLGGGPNTGELFF.

The chain recombines TRBV13 with TRBJ1-5; D not resolved. In germline, CDR1 is PRHDT, CDR2 FYEKMQ (reference sequence). The CDR3 has 14 amino acids. The V and J ends lost 0 bases and 3 bases respectively, with 6 bases between them. The CDR3 region is CASSLGQLNQPQHF. Here the CDR3 DNA reads TGTGCCAGCAGCTTAGGGCAGCTCAATCAGCCCCAGCATTTT.

This chain connects TRBV11-2 to TRBJ2-7, with TRBD1 matching 7 bases. CDR1 is SGHAT, CDR2 FQNNGV, per germline. J gave up 2 bases and V 8 bases, and 12 bases lay outside the gene matches. This CDR3 has 15 amino acids. CDR3 loop: CASAGGQRLTYEQYF. In DNA form, the CDR3 reads TGTGCCAGCGCTGGGGGACAGCGCCTAACCTACGAGCAGTACTTC.

Here the CDR3 DNA reads TGTGCCAGCAGCCCCCGGGGGGTGGAGACCCAGTACTTC. Translating it yields CASSPRGVETQYF. The chain is built from TRBV7-9 and TRBJ2-5, with 7 bases matching TRBD2. CDR3 length equals 13 residues. Germline V gene data show CDR1 as SEHNR and CDR2 as FQNEAQ (reference sequence). The ends lost 5 bases at V and 5 bases at J; junction bases unmatched: 5. The whole variable domain, remainder taken from reference TRBV7-9 and TRBJ2-5, is DTGVSQNPRHKITKRGQNVTFRCDPISEHNRLYWYRQTLGQGPEFLTYFQNEAQLEKSRLLSDRFSAERPKGSFSTLEIQRTEQGDSAMYLCASSPRGVETQYFGPGTRLLVL.

This clone was seen only once. The genes are TRBV30 and TRBJ2-7; the D is unclear. The V gene's germline CDR1 is GTSNPN and CDR2 SVGIG (reference sequence). This CDR3 is built from 14 residues. Trimming shortened V by 2 bases and J by 0 bases, and 11 bases separated the two germline ends. CDR3 DNA sequence: TGTGCCTGGAGTTCTCGCGGAGTCTCCTACGAGCAGTACTTC. It encodes CAWSSRGVSYEQYF. Complete variable domain (other parts from reference TRBV30 and TRBJ2-7): SQTIHQWPATLVQPVGSPLSLECTVEGTSNPNLYWYRQAAGRGLQLLFYSVGIGQISSEVPQNLSASRPQDRQFILSSKKLLLSDSGFYLCAWSSRGVSYEQYFGPGTRLTVT.

This clone is a singleton in its sample. V usage is TRBV4-3 and J usage is TRBJ2-6, with D unclear. V was shortened by 3 bases and J by 1 base, with 13 bases between the two germline ends. The V gene's germline CDR1 is LGHNA and CDR2 YSLEER. The CDR3 totals 17 residues. CDR3 loop: CASSHPQGASGANVLTF. The CDR3 DNA is TGCGCCAGCAGCCACCCCCAAGGTGCGTCTGGGGCCAACGTCCTGACTTTC.

V usage is TRBV6-1 and J usage is TRBJ1-1; D possibly corresponds to TRBD1 (5 bases). This CDR3 comprises 15 residues. V lost 5 bases, J lost 4 bases, and 17 bases lay in between. The V gene's germline CDR1 is MNHNS and CDR2 SASEGT. The CDR3 DNA reads as TGTGCCAGCAGTCACAGGACACCAGAAGGCACTGAAGCTTTCTTT. Protein product: CASSHRTPEGTEAFF.

V gene TRBV28 combines with J gene TRBJ2-3; tentatively, D is TRBD1 (5 bases). The length of the CDR3 is 17 residues. The V gene's germline CDR1 is MDHEN and CDR2 SYDVKM. The ends were cut back, 3 bases at V and 0 bases at J, with 16 bases in the middle. The CDR3 DNA sequence: TGTGCCAGCAGTTTCAGAAGGGGCGTCTCTAGCACAGATACGCAGTATTTT. This codes for CASSFRRGVSSTDTQYF.